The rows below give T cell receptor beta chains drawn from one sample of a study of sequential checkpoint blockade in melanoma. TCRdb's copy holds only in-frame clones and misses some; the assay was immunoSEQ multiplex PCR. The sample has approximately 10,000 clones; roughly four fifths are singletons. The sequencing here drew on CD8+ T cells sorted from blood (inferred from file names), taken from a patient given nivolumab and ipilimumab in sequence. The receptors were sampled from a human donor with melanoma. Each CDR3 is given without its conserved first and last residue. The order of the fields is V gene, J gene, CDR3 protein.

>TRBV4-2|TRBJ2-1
ASSLGQSSYNEQF
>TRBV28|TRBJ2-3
ASSYLQGALGVDTQY
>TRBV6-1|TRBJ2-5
ASSELAGGQETQY
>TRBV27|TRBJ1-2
ASSLRQADGYT
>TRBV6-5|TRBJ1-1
ASSQAGWDTEAF
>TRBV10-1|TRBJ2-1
ASSESLAGGENEQF
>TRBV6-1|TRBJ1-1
ASSERRRGAGTEAF
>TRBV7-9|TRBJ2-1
ASSFSLAGHNEQF
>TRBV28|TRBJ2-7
ASSFLTGNEQY
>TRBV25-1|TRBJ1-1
ASSQTVNTEAF
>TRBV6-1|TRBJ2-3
ASSEGQGADTQY
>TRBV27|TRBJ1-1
ASSTSGYTEAF
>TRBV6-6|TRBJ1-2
ASSYSEQSQYGYT
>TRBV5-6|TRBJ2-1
ASSPGLAGGYNEQF
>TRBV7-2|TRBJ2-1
ASSLPGPGQVYLYNEQF
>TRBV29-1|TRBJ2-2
SVVSESTGELF
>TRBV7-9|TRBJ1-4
ASSPHLVNEKLF
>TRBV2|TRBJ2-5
ASGRTGAAGETQY
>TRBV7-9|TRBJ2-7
ASSLPGDSYEQY
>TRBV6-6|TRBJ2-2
ASSNRGTGELF
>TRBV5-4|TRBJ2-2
ASSPGLTTGELF
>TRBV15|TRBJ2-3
ATSRDKLARGSGTDTQY
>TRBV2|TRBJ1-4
ASSDGDRATEKLF
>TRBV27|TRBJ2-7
ASRQGLYEQY
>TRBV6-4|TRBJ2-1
ASSYSPTSGDNEQF
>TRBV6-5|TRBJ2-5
ASSSVTGSEQY
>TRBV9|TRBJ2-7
ASSVGSGSLSYEQY
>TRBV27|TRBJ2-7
ASSPSGVSYEQY
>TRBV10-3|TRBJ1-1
AIRVGTGLTF
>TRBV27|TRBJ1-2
ASSRQQGAEGYT
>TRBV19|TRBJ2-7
ASSTAPGYEQY
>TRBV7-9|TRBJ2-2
ASSPQGINTGELF
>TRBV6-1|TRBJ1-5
ASSDVPEQGPQH
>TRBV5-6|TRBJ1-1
ASSLGGPPEAF
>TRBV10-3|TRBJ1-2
AISESGQGGGYT
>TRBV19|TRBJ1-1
ASSIGTAAEAF
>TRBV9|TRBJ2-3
ASSSPARSSTDTQY
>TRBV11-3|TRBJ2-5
ASSSGLAGEETQY
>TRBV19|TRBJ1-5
ASSIGSGSQPQH
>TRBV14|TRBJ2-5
ASSQGAGYSYQETQY
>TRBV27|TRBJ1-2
ASSNTRTGGVYGYT
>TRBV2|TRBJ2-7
ASSDDLSGSYEQY
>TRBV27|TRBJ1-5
ASSYSGTGSQPQH
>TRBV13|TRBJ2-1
ASSLGTSGSYNEQF
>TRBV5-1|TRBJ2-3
ASSPSGRSTDTQY
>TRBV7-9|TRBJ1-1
ASSFRTGGVGEAF
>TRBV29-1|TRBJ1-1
SVGTGTGVNTEAF
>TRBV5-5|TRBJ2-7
ASSLQRDLRYEQY
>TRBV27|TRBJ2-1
ASSLSGLAGIEQF
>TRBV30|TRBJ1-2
AWKGQEKNGNYGYT
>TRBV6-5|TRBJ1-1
ASSSPTGGNTEAF
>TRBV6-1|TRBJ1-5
ASSGLGGGQPQH
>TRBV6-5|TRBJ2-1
ASSYSQGLYNEQF
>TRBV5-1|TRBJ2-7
ASAISLQGDEQY